This TCR beta chain stems from a study of regulatory T cells in long-lasting Graves disease. The wider study: For a period under 3 months, newly diagnosed Graves' patients had taken antithyroid drugs. Points from the study as a whole: It is possible that accuracy was reduced by the small size of the sample.

Time point given: newly diagnosed GD, antithyroid drugs for less than 3 months. PBMCs provided the RNA from which the TCR library was made. Enrollment of patients was through an endocrinology department in Xi'an, China. Arm-PCR of CDR3 regions and iRepertoire HTBI primers were used to build TCR beta libraries. TCRdb re-derived calls from the multiplex PCR reads in MiXCR, one entry per CDR3 protein. The data contain about 530,000 distinct CDR3 sequences, 15% to 20% of them singletons. The CDR3 is 14 residues long. The V end lost 3 bases, the J end lost 5 bases, and 11 bases lay between the germline ends. Germline V gives CDR1 DFQATT, CDR2 SNEGSKA (reference sequence). Note on this clonotype: Its specificity is not known.

In addition, the sample was reused for a study of T cells in Graves' hyperthyroidism and ophthalmopathy.

The chain carries TRBV20-1 and TRBJ1-6, with a tentative D call TRBD1 (6 bases). Sequenced here: peripheral blood mononuclear cells (PBMCs), sampled at new diagnosis, from a patient treated with antithyroid drugs. The TCR originated in a woman in her forties or fifties with Graves disease. CDR3 nucleotide sequence: TGCAGTGCTAGGCTGGACAGAAATAATTCACCCCTCCACTTT. It codes for CSARLDRNNSPLHF.